These 20 T cell receptor beta chains came from one sample sequenced in a study of shared clonotypes between healthy human individuals. Sequencing used immunoSEQ multiplex PCR; TCRdb keeps in-frame clones, though not all of them. The sample carries about 1.1 million clones, around 78% recorded once. The specimen was memory CD4+ T cells from PBMCs. Subset meaning: CD45RA-negative fraction. The receptors were sampled from a man younger than 30 in good health. Some clones in this sample may be carry-over from other donors' samples.

This clone was seen only a few times. The chain employs TRBV7-9 and TRBJ2-1; the match to TRBD2 covers 13 bases. CDR1 is SEHNR, CDR2 FQNEAQ, per germline (reference sequence). Losses at the gene ends were 5 bases for V and 9 bases for J; bases not matched to a gene: 16. The CDR3 totals 18 residues. CDR3: CASSPGTSGIVGGSEQFF. The CDR3 DNA reads TGTGCCAGCAGCCCAGGGACTAGCGGGATCGTAGGAGGGAGTGAGCAGTTCTTC.

The chain has TRBV4-2 and TRBJ2-3; 8 nucleotides agree with TRBD2. V shed 0 bases, J shed 3 bases, and the junction held 8 bases outside the gene matches. The germline V gene encodes CDR1 LGHNA and CDR2 YNFKEQ. CDR3 length: 17 amino acids. The CDR3 is CASSQEVGASGTDTQYF. CDR3 bases: TGTGCCAGCAGCCAAGAGGTTGGGGCTAGCGGGACAGATACGCAGTATTTT.

The chain recombines TRBV6-1 with TRBJ2-2; TRBD2 matches at 10 bases. The length of the CDR3 is 15 residues. Germline V gene sequence: CDR1 MNHNS, CDR2 SASEGT. The junction had 2 bases not matched to a gene; V was cut back by 3 bases and J by 4 bases. The CDR3 nucleotides are TGTGCCAGCAGTGAGACTAGCGGGCGCACCGGGGAGCTGTTTTTT. Its translation is CASSETSGRTGELFF.

This rearrangement joins TRBV11-1 to TRBJ2-3; no definite D call. CDR1 is SGHAT and CDR2 is FQDESV in the germline V gene (reference sequence). V was cut by 2 bases and J by 5 bases, with 11 bases left in between. There are 14 residues in the CDR3. This CDR3 is CASSLQVPQDTQYF. CDR3 sequence (DNA): TGTGCCAGCAGCTTACAAGTTCCTCAAGATACGCAGTATTTT.

The genes are TRBV29-1 and TRBJ2-4; D remains unclear. The germline V and J ends were trimmed by 2 bases and 8 bases, with 10 bases remaining between them. CDR1 and CDR2 from the germline V gene are SQVTM and ANQGSEA. There are 12 residues in the CDR3. The CDR3 region is CSVEWPDDIQYF. For the CDR3, the DNA is TGCAGCGTTGAATGGCCAGATGACATTCAGTACTTC.

This clone has a single count. A far larger clone lies a single base away; this is likely a read error. The rearrangement links TRBV28 to TRBJ1-2; the D is unclear. CDR1 and CDR2 from the germline V gene are MDHEN and SYDVKM. The CDR3 covers 15 residues. The V gene lost 5 bases and the J gene lost 0 bases, with 13 bases spanning the gap. DNA for the CDR3: TGTGCCAGCAGTGCCTCCACGGTAGCTAACTATGGCTACACCTTC. It encodes CASSASTVANYGYTF.

Only one count was recorded for this clone. This rearrangement joins TRBV5-4 to TRBJ2-6, with 12 bases matching TRBD1. Looked up from germline, CDR1 is SGHNT and CDR2 is YYREEE (reference sequence). The J segment lost 0 bases and the V segment lost 5 bases, leaving 3 bases of the junction unmatched. This CDR3 contains 17 residues. The CDR3 DNA follows: TGTGCCAGCAGAGGGGGACAGGGGGCCTCTGGGGCCAACGTCCTGACTTTC. Translation: CASRGGQGASGANVLTF.

In regard to this clone: This specimen includes other DNA sequences encoding the same CDR3. The DNA for the CDR3 is TGTGCCAGCAGTTTATATGCTGGAAACACCATATATTTT. Translated, it gives CASSLYAGNTIYF. The chain links TRBV28 to TRBJ1-3; D remains unclear. Deletions cut 1 base from V and 2 bases from J, with 3 bases between. Germline CDR1 reads MDHEN; CDR2 reads SYDVKM. The CDR3 runs to 13 residues.

This chain connects TRBV5-1 to TRBJ2-1, with 8 positions matching TRBD2. CDR1 SGHRS and CDR2 YFSETQ come from the germline V gene. The CDR3 length is 15 residues. With V trimmed by 0 bases and J by 5 bases, 4 bases remained unmatched. The CDR3 loop is CASSLGSGKNNEQFF. Here the CDR3 DNA reads TGCGCCAGCAGCTTGGGTAGCGGGAAGAACAATGAGCAGTTCTTC. The whole variable domain, filled in from reference TRBV5-1 and TRBJ2-1, reads KAGVTQTPRYLIKTRGQQVTLSCSPISGHRSVSWYQQTPGQGLQFLFEYFSETQRNKGNFPGRFSGRQFSNSRSEMNVSTLELGDSALYLCASSLGSGKNNEQFFGPGTRLTVL.

For this clone: The same CDR3 arises from other DNA sequences in this sample as well. V is TRBV5-4 and J is TRBJ2-5; TRBD1 or TRBD2 may be the D gene (5 bases each). This CDR3 spans 14 amino acids. Germline loops: CDR1 SGHNT, CDR2 YYREEE (reference sequence). V gave up 0 bases and J gave up 2 bases, with 8 bases separating them. The CDR3 reads CASSLGGVQETQYF. The CDR3 region has the DNA TGTGCCAGCAGCTTGGGAGGGGTACAAGAGACCCAGTACTTC.

A note on this clone: Possible read error: a much larger clone is one base away. The chain combines TRBV29-1 with TRBJ2-4; D could derive from TRBD1 or TRBD2 (5 bases each). From germline, CDR1 is SQVTM and CDR2 ANQGSEA. The CDR3 runs 14 residues. V was shortened by 0 bases and J by 2 bases, with 8 bases between the two germline ends. The CDR3 loop reads CSVEDRGSKNIQYF. In DNA form, the CDR3 reads TGCAGCGTTGAAGACCGGGGCTCCAAAAACATTCAGTACTTC.

J is TRBJ2-3 and V is TRBV7-2, with a tentative D call TRBD2 (5 bases). Germline V lookup: CDR1 SGHTA, CDR2 FQGNSA. This CDR3 is 15 amino acids long. V was cut by 5 bases and J by 0 bases, with 12 bases left in between. For the CDR3, the DNA is TGTGCCAGCAGCCGGACTGGATCTAGCACAGATACGCAGTATTTT. It specifies CASSRTGSSTDTQYF. Full variable domain (rest looked up from reference TRBV7-2 and TRBJ2-3): GAGVSQSPSNKVTEKGKDVELRCDPISGHTALYWYRQSLGQGLEFLIYFQGNSAPDKSGLPSDRFSAERTGGSVSTLTIQRTQQEDSAVYLCASSRTGSSTDTQYFGPGTRLTVL.

There are a few counts of this clone. CDR3 sequence (DNA): TGTGCCAGCAGCCGGGGTACTGAAGCTTTCTTT. This gives the protein CASSRGTEAFF. The gene calls are TRBV14 and TRBJ1-1; D not certain. The CDR3 is 11 amino acids. Germline V lookup: CDR1 SGHDN, CDR2 FVKESK. Trimming cost V 4 bases and J 5 bases, with 5 bases left between them. Using reference TRBV14 and TRBJ1-1 for the parts outside the CDR3, the full variable domain is EAGVTQFPSHSVIEKGQTVTLRCDPISGHDNLYWYRRVMGKEIKFLLHFVKESKQDESGMPNNRFLAERTGGTYSTLKVQPAELEDSGVYFCASSRGTEAFFGQGTRLTVV.

V gene TRBV6-1 combines with J gene TRBJ2-1; 14 nucleotides line up with TRBD2. Trimming cost V 7 bases and J 8 bases; bases outside gene matches: 7. The CDR3 length is 15 residues. Germline-derived CDR1 and CDR2 are MNHNS and SASEGT. In DNA, the CDR3 is TGTGCCAGCATTCAGACTAGCGGGAGGGCCGATGAGCAGTTCTTC. It encodes CASIQTSGRADEQFF.

This clone was seen repeatedly, ten times or more. For the CDR3, the DNA is TGTGCCAGCAATCCTTCAGGAGGCACTGAAGCTTTCTTT. This gives the protein CASNPSGGTEAFF. The chain employs TRBV25-1 and TRBJ1-1; D is undetermined. CDR3 length: 13 residues. V lost 7 bases and J 4 bases, leaving 13 bases between the germline ends. Germline loops: CDR1 MGHDK, CDR2 SYGVNS.

The chain carries TRBV7-3 and TRBJ2-5; 8 bases agree with TRBD1. With 5 bases clipped from V and 8 bases from J, the junction kept 13 bases outside the gene matches. This CDR3 comprises 15 residues. Germline values: CDR1 SGHTA, CDR2 FQGTGA. CDR3 coding DNA: TGTGCCAGCAGCCCCACCCCCGGGACAGGCGTCACCCAGTACTTC. Protein: CASSPTPGTGVTQYF. The variable domain in full, with the rest retrieved from reference TRBV7-3 and TRBJ2-5, is GAGVSQTPSNKVTEKGKYVELRCDPISGHTALYWYRQSLGQGPEFLIYFQGTGAADDSGLPNDRFFAVRPEGSVSTLKIQRTERGDSAVYLCASSPTPGTGVTQYFGPGTRLLVL.

This clone was seen once. This chain links TRBV10-3 with TRBJ1-5; D remains ambiguous. Germline V gene sequence: CDR1 ENHRY, CDR2 SYGVKD. The CDR3 is 14 amino acids. V lost 0 bases and J 5 bases, leaving 8 bases between the germline ends. CDR3 nucleotides: TGTGCCATCAGTGAGTCGACAAGGGATCAGCCCCAGCATTTT. Translated, it gives CAISESTRDQPQHF.

This chain joins TRBV4-3 and TRBJ2-6; the match to TRBD1 covers 9 bases. The V segment lost 3 bases and the J segment 3 bases; nucleotides outside the gene matches: 6. Germline assignment: CDR1 LGHNA and CDR2 YSLEER. The CDR3 covers 17 residues. The CDR3 region is CASSQGQGTGGANVLTF. The CDR3, as DNA: TGCGCCAGCAGCCAGGGACAGGGAACTGGTGGGGCCAACGTCCTGACTTTC.

The J gene is TRBJ1-2, the V gene TRBV6-5; D is perhaps TRBD1 (6 bases). The CDR3 sequence is 12 residues long. Germline CDR1 MNHEY, CDR2 SVGAGI. Between the trimmed V and J ends, which lost 10 bases and 6 bases, there was a span of 15 bases. This CDR3 reads CATWRGGNGYTF. CDR3 nucleotide sequence: TGTGCCACTTGGAGAGGGGGGAATGGCTACACCTTC.

The CDR3 region has the DNA TGTGCCAGCAGACGAGTGAAACTAGCGGGAGCCTACGAGCAGTACTTC. This sequence encodes CASRRVKLAGAYEQYF. This chain uses TRBV28 with TRBJ2-7, with 11 positions matching TRBD2. Looked up from germline, CDR1 is MDHEN and CDR2 is SYDVKM. Trimming removed 6 bases from V and 2 bases from J; junction bases left unmatched: 9. CDR3 length: 16 residues.